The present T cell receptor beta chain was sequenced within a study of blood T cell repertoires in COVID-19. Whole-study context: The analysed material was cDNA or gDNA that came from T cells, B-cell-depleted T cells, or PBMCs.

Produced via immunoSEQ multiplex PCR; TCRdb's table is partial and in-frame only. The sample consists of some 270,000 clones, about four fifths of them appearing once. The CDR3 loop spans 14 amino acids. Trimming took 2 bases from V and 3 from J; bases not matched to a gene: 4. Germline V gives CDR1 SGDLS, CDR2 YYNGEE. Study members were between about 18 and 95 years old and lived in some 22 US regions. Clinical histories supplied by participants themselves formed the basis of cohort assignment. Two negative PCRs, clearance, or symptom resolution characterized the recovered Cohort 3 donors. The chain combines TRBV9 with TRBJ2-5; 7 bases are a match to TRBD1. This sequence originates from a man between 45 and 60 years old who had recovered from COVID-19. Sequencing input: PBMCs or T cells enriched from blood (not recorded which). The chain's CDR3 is CASSVNTGEETQYF. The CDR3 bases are TGTGCCAGCAGCGTGAATACAGGGGAAGAGACCCAGTACTTC.